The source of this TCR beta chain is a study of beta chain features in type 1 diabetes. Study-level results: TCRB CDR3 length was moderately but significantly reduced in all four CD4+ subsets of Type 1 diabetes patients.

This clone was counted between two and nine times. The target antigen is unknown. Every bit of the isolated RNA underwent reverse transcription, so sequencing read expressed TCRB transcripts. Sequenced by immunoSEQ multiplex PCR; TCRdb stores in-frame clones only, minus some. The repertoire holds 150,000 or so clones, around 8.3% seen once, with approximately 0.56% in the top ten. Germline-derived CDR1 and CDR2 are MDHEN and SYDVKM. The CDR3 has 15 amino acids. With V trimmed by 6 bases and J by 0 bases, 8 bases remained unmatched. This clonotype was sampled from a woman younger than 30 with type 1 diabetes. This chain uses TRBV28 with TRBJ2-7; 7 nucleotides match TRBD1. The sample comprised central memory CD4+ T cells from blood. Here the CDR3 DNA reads TGTGCCAGCAGACGCGACAGGGCCATCTCCTACGAGCAGTACTTC. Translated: CASRRDRAISYEQYF.